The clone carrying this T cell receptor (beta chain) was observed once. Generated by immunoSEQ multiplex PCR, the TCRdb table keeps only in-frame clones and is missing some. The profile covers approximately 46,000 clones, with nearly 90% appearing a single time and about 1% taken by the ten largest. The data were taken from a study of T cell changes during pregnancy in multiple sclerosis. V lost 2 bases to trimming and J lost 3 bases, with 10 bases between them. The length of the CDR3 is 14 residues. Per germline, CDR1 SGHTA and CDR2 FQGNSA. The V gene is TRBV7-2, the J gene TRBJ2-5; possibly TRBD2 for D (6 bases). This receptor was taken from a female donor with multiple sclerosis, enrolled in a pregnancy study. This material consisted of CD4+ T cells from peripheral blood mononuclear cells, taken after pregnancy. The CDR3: CASSLSWTKETQYF. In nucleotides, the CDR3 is TGTGCCAGCAGCTTAAGTTGGACTAAAGAGACCCAGTACTTC.